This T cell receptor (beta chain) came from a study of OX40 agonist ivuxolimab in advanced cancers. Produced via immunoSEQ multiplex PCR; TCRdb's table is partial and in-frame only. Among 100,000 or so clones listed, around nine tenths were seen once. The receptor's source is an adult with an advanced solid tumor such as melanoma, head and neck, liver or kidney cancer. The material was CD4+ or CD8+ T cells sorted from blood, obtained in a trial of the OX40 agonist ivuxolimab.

The CDR3 coding sequence is TGTGCCAGTAGTATGGGGATCGGCGGGACCCAGTACTTC. It codes for CASSMGIGGTQYF. The chain has TRBV19 and TRBJ2-5; D ambiguous. The CDR3 has 13 residues. V lost 3 bases and J lost 7, with 12 bases in between. Germline CDR1 and CDR2: LNHDA and SQIVND (reference sequence).